This T cell receptor (beta chain) was identified in a study of blood T cell repertoires in COVID-19. The method was immunoSEQ multiplex PCR; TCRdb's version includes in-frame clones alone and lacks a portion of them. The sample shows 110,000 to 150,000 clones, approximately 92% of them seen only once. Germline CDR1 and CDR2: SQVTM and ANQGSEA. Losses at the gene ends were 6 bases for V and 4 bases for J; bases not matched to a gene: 4. This CDR3 contains 13 residues. This clone was seen once. The sample was peripheral blood. The clonotype originates from an older woman with active COVID-19. The genes are TRBV29-1 and TRBJ1-5; 9 bases match TRBD1. The CDR3 protein is CSVGQGRNQPQHF. The CDR3 bases are TGCAGCGTAGGACAGGGGAGGAATCAGCCCCAGCATTTT.